This T cell receptor beta chain was captured in a study of beta chain features in type 1 diabetes. On the study more broadly: Patients looked much like healthy donors when it came to age, gender and cell yields. Findings and limits, study-wide: Among type 1 diabetes patients, VDJ junctions had fewer insertions and more deletions. Shortening of TCRB CDR3s, moderate but significant, appeared in all four CD4+ subsets of Type 1 diabetes patients.

Remarks on this clone: What it binds is unknown.

Without exception, sorted populations had purity beyond 98%. Germline assignment: CDR1 GTSNPN and CDR2 SVGIG (reference sequence). The CDR3 is 13 amino acids. V dropped 3 bases and J dropped 5 bases, with 14 bases sitting between them. Since all of the isolated RNA was reverse transcribed, expressed TCRB transcripts were what got sequenced. Produced via immunoSEQ multiplex PCR; TCRdb's table is partial and in-frame only. The table shows more than 300,000 clones, with roughly a tenth occurring only once. The sample was central memory CD4+ T cells from blood. The genes are TRBV30 and TRBJ2-7, with D uncertain. The sequence derives from a man younger than 40 with type 1 diabetes. CDR3 nucleotide sequence: TGTGCCTGGAGAGGAGCAGGCCGCCACGAGCAGTACTTC. This gives the protein CAWRGAGRHEQYF.